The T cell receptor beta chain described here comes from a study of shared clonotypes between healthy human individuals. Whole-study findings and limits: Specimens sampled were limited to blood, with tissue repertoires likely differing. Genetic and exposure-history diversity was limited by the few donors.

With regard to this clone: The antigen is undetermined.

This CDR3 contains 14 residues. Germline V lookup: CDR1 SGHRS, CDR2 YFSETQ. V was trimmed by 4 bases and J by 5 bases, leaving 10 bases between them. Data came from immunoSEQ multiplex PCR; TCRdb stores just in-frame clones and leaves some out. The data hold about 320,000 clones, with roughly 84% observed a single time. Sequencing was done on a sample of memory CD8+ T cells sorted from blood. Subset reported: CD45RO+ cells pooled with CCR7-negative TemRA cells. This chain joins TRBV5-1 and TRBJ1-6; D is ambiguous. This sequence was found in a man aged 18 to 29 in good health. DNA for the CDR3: TGCGCCAGCAGCGCAGCCTTGGATAATTCACCCCTCCACTTT. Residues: CASSAALDNSPLHF.